This section outlines one T cell receptor (beta chain) sequence together with its context. TCRdb re-analysed the RT-PCR reads in MiXCR, keeping a single row per CDR3 protein. The table records approximately 720,000 distinct CDR3 sequences, approximately 14% of them present only once. The source is a female donor in good health, serving as a healthy control. The sequenced material came from memory CD4+ T cells from blood.

The CDR3 DNA reads TGCGCCAGCAGCCAACGACAGGGGACGGAGGGTGAAAAACTGTTTTTT. Protein product: CASSQRQGTEGEKLFF. The chain has TRBV4-1 and TRBJ1-4, with 8 nucleotides matching TRBD1. V lost 2 bases to trimming and J lost 7 bases; unmatched junction nucleotides: 9. The CDR3 spans 16 residues. Germline loops: CDR1 MGHRA, CDR2 YSYEKL.